The 15 T cell receptor beta chains below come from one sample, sequenced in a study of blood T cell repertoires in COVID-19. Profiled with immunoSEQ multiplex PCR; TCRdb holds only in-frame clones, not every one. The data contain over 35,000 clones, over 80% of them singletons. Sequenced input: peripheral blood. These receptors originate from a woman in her thirties in a cohort sampled during active COVID-19.

The rearrangement links TRBV6-5 to TRBJ1-1; 7 positions agree with TRBD1. The CDR3 is made up of 16 amino acids. The V segment lost 0 bases and the J segment 6 bases; nucleotides outside the gene matches: 10. Germline CDR1 is MNHEY and CDR2 is SVGAGI. The CDR3 nucleotides read TGTGCCAGCAGTTACTCGATGAAGGGGGCCTCGTCTGAAGCTTTCTTT. It translates to CASSYSMKGASSEAFF.

The J gene is TRBJ2-1, the V gene TRBV2; D uncertain. The germline V gene encodes CDR1 SNHLY and CDR2 FYNNEI. The CDR3 covers 14 residues. V dropped 2 bases and J dropped 5 bases, with 10 bases sitting between them. CDR3 loop: CASSETPSDNEQFF. In nucleotides, the CDR3 is TGTGCCAGCAGTGAAACCCCCAGCGACAATGAGCAGTTCTTC.

The chain is built from TRBV10-2 and TRBJ1-4; D gene ambiguous. The V gene's germline CDR1 is WSHSY and CDR2 SAAADI. There are 15 residues in the CDR3. V lost 7 bases and J lost 0, with 12 bases in between. CDR3 DNA sequence: TGCGCCAGCAAATCAACTCCCGCAACTAATGAAAAACTGTTTTTT. This encodes CASKSTPATNEKLFF.

The chain employs TRBV4-2 and TRBJ2-7, with 7 bases matching TRBD1. After removal of 1 base from V and 6 bases from J, the junction contained 3 bases not matched to a gene. The length of the CDR3 is 13 residues. The germline gives CDR1 LGHNA, CDR2 YNFKEQ. CDR3 sequence (DNA): TGTGCCAGCAGCCAAGTTGCAGGGGGCGAGCAGTACTTC. It codes for CASSQVAGGEQYF.

The chain joins TRBV7-2 to TRBJ1-5, with TRBD1 identical over 7 bases. The J segment lost 4 bases and the V segment lost 5 bases, leaving 5 bases of the junction unmatched. This CDR3 has 14 amino acids. Per the germline V gene, CDR1 is SGHTA and CDR2 is FQGNSA. The CDR3 nucleotides are TGTGCCAGCAGCGCCTCGACAGGGAATCAGCCCCAGCATTTT. Its protein product is CASSASTGNQPQHF.

V is TRBV7-5 and J is TRBJ2-7; TRBD1 is the table's D call, not checked against the DNA. TRBV7-5 is flagged as a pseudogene. This CDR3 region has 14 residues. The CDR3 loop reads CARSRRDSTYEQYF. The CDR3 DNA reads as TGTGCCAGAAGCAGGCGGGACAGTACCTACGAGCAGTACTTC.

The chain uses TRBV27 and TRBJ1-5; D is unclear. V dropped 2 bases and J dropped 4 bases, with 6 bases sitting between them. CDR3 length equals 13 residues. CDR1 is MNHEY, CDR2 SMNVEV, per germline (reference sequence). CDR3: CASSLVLNQPQHF. CDR3 sequence (DNA): TGTGCCAGCAGTTTAGTCCTAAATCAGCCCCAGCATTTT.

The J gene is TRBJ2-6, the V gene TRBV19; D gene ambiguous. This CDR3 has 14 amino acids. Per the germline V gene, CDR1 is LNHDA and CDR2 is SQIVND (reference sequence). V was cut by 6 bases and J by 5 bases, with 11 bases left in between. CDR3 region: CASRSRVRANVLTF. CDR3 coding DNA: TGTGCCAGTAGATCCCGAGTGAGGGCCAACGTCCTGACTTTC.

The V call is TRBV19, the J call TRBJ2-1; TRBD2 matches 8 bases. Germline V lookup: CDR1 LNHDA, CDR2 SQIVND (reference sequence). CDR3 length: 16 amino acids. The ends lost 3 bases at V and 8 bases at J; junction bases unmatched: 12. The CDR3 spells CASSIEGGGRYDEQFF. CDR3 in DNA: TGTGCCAGTAGTATTGAAGGCGGCGGGAGGTATGATGAGCAGTTCTTC. Looking up the rest from reference TRBV19 and TRBJ2-1 gives the full variable domain: DGGITQSPKYLFRKEGQNVTLSCEQNLNHDAMYWYRQDPGQGLRLIYYSQIVNDFQKGDIAEGYSVSREKKESFPLTVTSAQKNPTAFYLCASSIEGGGRYDEQFFGPGTRLTVL.

This clone occurred once. The chain is built from TRBV27 and TRBJ2-2; TRBD2 matches at 10 bases. Germline assignment: CDR1 MNHEY and CDR2 SMNVEV (reference sequence). The trim removed 6 bases at V and 0 bases at J, leaving 13 bases unmatched. The length of the CDR3 is 19 residues. This CDR3 is CASRDWGRTSGPNTGELFF. The CDR3 DNA reads TGTGCCAGCAGGGACTGGGGGCGGACTAGCGGTCCGAACACCGGGGAGCTGTTTTTT.

The gene calls are TRBV19 and TRBJ1-5, with D perhaps TRBD1 (6 bases). The V end lost 0 bases, the J end lost 2 bases, and 11 bases lay between the germline ends. The CDR3 runs to 16 residues. CDR1 is LNHDA and CDR2 is SQIVND in the germline V gene (reference sequence). CDR3 sequence: CASSIEGTLGNQPQHF. In DNA, the CDR3 is TGTGCCAGTAGTATAGAGGGGACACTGGGCAATCAGCCCCAGCATTTT.

The chain carries TRBV30 and TRBJ1-1, with 7 bases that match TRBD1. The CDR3 spans 15 residues. After removal of 3 bases from V and 8 bases from J, the junction contained 15 bases not matched to a gene. Germline V gene data show CDR1 as GTSNPN and CDR2 as SVGIG (reference sequence). The CDR3 DNA reads TGTGCCTGGAGAAACTCTGGGACAGCTGGGGTGGAAGCTTTCTTT. Protein: CAWRNSGTAGVEAFF. The complete variable domain, with remaining parts taken from reference TRBV30 and TRBJ1-1, reads SQTIHQWPATLVQPVGSPLSLECTVEGTSNPNLYWYRQAAGRGLQLLFYSVGIGQISSEVPQNLSASRPQDRQFILSSKKLLLSDSGFYLCAWRNSGTAGVEAFFGQGTRLTVV.

The chain recombines TRBV6-5 with TRBJ2-5; maybe TRBD2 (5 bases). There are 15 residues in the CDR3. V lost 6 bases and J lost 5, with 19 bases in between. CDR1 MNHEY and CDR2 SVGAGI come from the germline V gene. The CDR3 DNA reads TGTGCCAGCAGACCCGAGGGTCTAACGGGCGAGACCCAGTACTTC. It yields the protein CASRPEGLTGETQYF.

V and J are TRBV28 and TRBJ1-2, with a weak D call TRBD1 (6 bases). The V gene's germline CDR1 is MDHEN and CDR2 SYDVKM. This CDR3 is built from 16 residues. Between the trimmed V and J ends, which lost 5 bases and 3 bases, there was a span of 19 bases. The CDR3 loop reads CASSAMLGGDYYGYTF. CDR3 sequence (DNA): TGTGCCAGCAGTGCGATGCTAGGGGGTGATTACTATGGCTACACCTTC.

V and J are TRBV3-1 (or the pseudogene TRBV3-2) and TRBJ1-2; TRBD1 aligns across 8 bases. Per the germline V gene, CDR1 is LGHDT and CDR2 is YNNKEL (reference sequence). With 5 bases clipped from V and 0 bases from J, the junction kept 14 bases outside the gene matches. CDR3 length equals 18 residues. CDR3 in DNA: TGTGCCAGCAGCACCGAAGACCGAGGACAGGGCCCTAACTATGGCTACACCTTC. This encodes CASSTEDRGQGPNYGYTF.